Sequencing of this T cell receptor beta chain was carried out in a study of blood T cell repertoires in COVID-19. The CDR3 loop spans 15 amino acids. From germline, CDR1 is SGHAT and CDR2 FQNNGV. Trimming cost V 1 base and J 6 bases; bases outside gene matches: 7. In the authors' methods: By means of reference gene primer amplification, nucleated cell counts were estimated. Generated by immunoSEQ multiplex PCR, the TCRdb table keeps only in-frame clones and is missing some. The V and J calls and the clone size are those of that table, but D and trimming were determined from the DNA. The sample shows around 150,000 clones, around 93% of them seen only once.

The chain recombines TRBV11-2 with TRBJ2-7; 9 positions match TRBD1. The TCR originated in a woman in her 50s with acute or convalescent COVID-19. Sequencing input: peripheral blood. CDR3 residues: CASSLGTGVGSEQYF. The CDR3 bases are TGTGCCAGCAGCTTAGGGACAGGGGTGGGGAGCGAGCAGTACTTC.